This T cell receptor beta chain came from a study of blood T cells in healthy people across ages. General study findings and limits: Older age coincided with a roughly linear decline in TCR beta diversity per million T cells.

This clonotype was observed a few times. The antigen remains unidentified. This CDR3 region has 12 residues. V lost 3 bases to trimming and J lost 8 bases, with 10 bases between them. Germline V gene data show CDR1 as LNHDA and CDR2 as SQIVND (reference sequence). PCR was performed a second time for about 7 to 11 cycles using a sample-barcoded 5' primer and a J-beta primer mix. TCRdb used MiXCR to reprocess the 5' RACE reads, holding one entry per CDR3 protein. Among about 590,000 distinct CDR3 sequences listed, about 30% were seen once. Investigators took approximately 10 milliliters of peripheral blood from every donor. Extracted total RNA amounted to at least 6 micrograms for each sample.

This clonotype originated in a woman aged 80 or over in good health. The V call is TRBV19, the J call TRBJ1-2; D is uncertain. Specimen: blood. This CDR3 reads CASSISWLGYTF. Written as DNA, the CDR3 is TGTGCCAGTAGTATTTCGTGGTTGGGCTACACCTTC.